One and the same sample provided the 28 T cell receptor beta chains below, sequenced in a study of a mutant IDH1 vaccine in newly diagnosed glioma. Clones were read by immunoSEQ multiplex PCR, and TCRdb kept only the in-frame ones, dropping some. The sample shows tens of thousands of clones, 84% of them seen only once. Their target antigens are unknown. The time point denotes: week 35, safety follow-up. Each vaccine dose was 300 ug of mutant IDH1 20-mer peptide, with topical imiquimod. Sequencing was performed on PBMCs, taken from a glioma patient whose treatment included an IDH1 peptide vaccine. These receptors were collected from a man younger than 35 with glioma.

This rearrangement joins TRBV7-3 to TRBJ2-7, with D perhaps TRBD2 (6 bases). The CDR3 extends over 15 amino acids. Trimming shortened V by 5 bases and J by 0 bases, and 14 bases separated the two germline ends. CDR1 is SGHTA and CDR2 is FQGTGA in the germline V gene. CDR3 in DNA: TGTGCCAGCAGCCGCAGTGCGGGGAGCTCCTACGAGCAGTACTTC. Translation gives CASSRSAGSSYEQYF. Full variable domain (missing parts from reference TRBV7-3 and TRBJ2-7): GAGVSQTPSNKVTEKGKYVELRCDPISGHTALYWYRQSLGQGPEFLIYFQGTGAADDSGLPNDRFFAVRPEGSVSTLKIQRTERGDSAVYLCASSRSAGSSYEQYFGPGTRLTVT.

The V call is TRBV9, the J call TRBJ2-7; 7 bases line up with TRBD1. Germline trimming cut 3 bases from V and 0 bases from J; bases unmatched to any gene: 6. Germline lookup yields CDR1 SGDLS and CDR2 YYNGEE. CDR3 length: 15 residues. The CDR3 region has the DNA TGTGCCAGCAGCGGGGCCCGGGACAGCTCCTACGAGCAGTACTTC. This codes for CASSGARDSSYEQYF.

With regard to this clone: The DNA is omitted, as the CDR3 cannot be located on it reliably, and the CDR3 follows TCRdb's listing. The CDR3 sequence is CVPAVARTRDKETQYF. The chain uses TRBV6-4 and TRBJ2-5; TRBD2 was called by the table and not checked on the DNA. Germline CDR1 reads MRHNA; CDR2 reads SNTAGT. From its first to its last residue, the CDR3 has 16 amino acids.

This chain links TRBV7-9 with TRBJ1-5, with 8 nucleotides matching TRBD1. Germline V gene data show CDR1 as SEHNR and CDR2 as FQNEAQ (reference sequence). The CDR3 spans 16 residues. V lost 4 bases and J lost 5; bases outside the gene matches: 10. CDR3 nucleotide sequence: TGTGCCAGCAGCTCAACTCGGACAGGGAGGGATCAGCCCCAGCATTTT. It is translated as CASSSTRTGRDQPQHF. The complete variable domain, with remaining parts taken from reference TRBV7-9 and TRBJ1-5, reads DTGVSQNPRHKITKRGQNVTFRCDPISEHNRLYWYRQTLGQGPEFLTYFQNEAQLEKSRLLSDRFSAERPKGSFSTLEIQRTEQGDSAMYLCASSSTRTGRDQPQHFGDGTRLSIL.

This clone has more than one count but fewer than ten. The V and J genes are TRBV27 and TRBJ2-2; possibly TRBD1 for D (5 bases). V lost 2 bases to trimming and J lost 1 base, with 8 bases between them. Germline CDR1 and CDR2: MNHEY and SMNVEV (reference sequence). The CDR3 has 15 residues. CDR3 coding DNA: TGTGCCAGCAGTTTAACAGGAATGAACACCGGGGAGCTGTTTTTT. Its protein is CASSLTGMNTGELFF.

This rearrangement joins TRBV7-2 to TRBJ2-7; 9 bases match TRBD1. The J segment lost 1 base and the V segment lost 1 base, leaving 11 bases of the junction unmatched. The CDR3 consists of 18 residues. Germline CDR1 SGHTA, CDR2 FQGNSA. The DNA for the CDR3 is TGTGCCAGCAGCTTAGATGGGACAGGGATCGGAGGGTCCTACGAGCAGTACTTC. Protein product: CASSLDGTGIGGSYEQYF.

This chain connects TRBV7-8 to TRBJ1-1, with 7 nucleotides matching TRBD1. In germline, CDR1 is SGHVS, CDR2 FQNEAQ. The CDR3 loop spans 14 amino acids. With V trimmed by 4 bases and J by 1 base, 3 bases remained unmatched. As DNA, the CDR3 is TGTGCCAGCAGCTGGCGGGACAGGAACACTGAAGCTTTCTTT. The encoded protein is CASSWRDRNTEAFF.

The V gene is TRBV15, the J gene TRBJ1-6; no reliable D call. V was cut by 6 bases and J by 8 bases, with 17 bases left in between. The CDR3 has 15 amino acids. The germline V gene encodes CDR1 LNHNV and CDR2 YYDKDF (reference sequence). The CDR3 loop is CATSRAARPDSPLHF. CDR3 in DNA: TGTGCCACCAGTCGTGCGGCCCGCCCGGATTCACCCCTCCACTTT.

This clone was seen only a few times. This sequence joins TRBV7-9 and TRBJ1-2; possible D gene TRBD1, 5 bases. Trimming shortened V by 3 bases and J by 6 bases, and 17 bases separated the two germline ends. This CDR3 region has 15 residues. CDR1 and CDR2 from the germline V gene are SEHNR and FQNEAQ (reference sequence). The CDR3: CASSFPKGVRDGYTF. The DNA for the CDR3 is TGTGCCAGCAGCTTTCCAAAAGGGGTGAGGGATGGCTACACCTTC.

A note on this clone: Additional DNA sequences in this sample encode the identical CDR3. The chain employs TRBV6-5 and TRBJ1-1, with D possibly being TRBD1 (5 bases). CDR1 is MNHEY and CDR2 is SVGAGI in the germline V gene. V lost 0 bases and J 5 bases, leaving 7 bases between the germline ends. The CDR3 is made up of 13 amino acids. The CDR3 here is CASSYSGGTEAFF. The CDR3 DNA sequence: TGTGCCAGCAGTTACTCGGGGGGGACTGAAGCTTTCTTT.

V gene TRBV19 combines with J gene TRBJ1-1; D may be TRBD1 (6 bases). CDR1 LNHDA and CDR2 SQIVND come from the germline V gene (reference sequence). The V end was cut by 3 bases, the J end by 2 bases, with 13 bases between. This CDR3 has 15 amino acids. The DNA for the CDR3 is TGTGCCAGTAGTATCCTAGGGGGAAGAAACACTGAAGCTTTCTTT. This translates into CASSILGGRNTEAFF.

This clone was observed a handful of times. The chain links TRBV7-2 to TRBJ1-1; D perhaps matches TRBD1 (5 bases). Deletions cut 5 bases from V and 4 bases from J, with 11 bases between. The length of the CDR3 is 13 residues. CDR1 and CDR2 (germline): SGHTA, FQGNSA. The CDR3 DNA sequence: TGTGCCAGCAGCGCCCCAGGGACCACTGAAGCTTTCTTT. Protein: CASSAPGTTEAFF.

The J gene is TRBJ1-6, the V gene TRBV10-2, with D uncertain. Trimming removed 4 bases at V and 7 bases at J, with 17 bases between. The germline gives CDR1 WSHSY, CDR2 SAAADI. This CDR3 has 16 amino acids. This chain's CDR3 is CASSGFKGPFNSPLHF. Here the CDR3 DNA reads TGCGCCAGCAGTGGATTCAAAGGCCCTTTCAATTCACCCCTCCACTTT.

Notes on this clone: At one of its ends the junction is not consistent with the germline gene, which may arise from a read error. This chain connects TRBV7-6 to TRBJ1-3; no clear D. Germline CDR1 reads SGHVS; CDR2 reads FNYEAQ. The length of the CDR3 is 16 residues. The CDR3 region is CASSSPKPPSGNTVYF. CDR3 sequence (DNA): TGTGCCAGCAGCTCACCTAAACCTCCCTCTGGAAACACCGTATATTTT.

This clone was detected a few times. The chain links TRBV25-1 to TRBJ1-2, with D uncertain. The ends were cut back, 5 bases at V and 6 bases at J, with 7 bases in the middle. The CDR3 contains 11 residues. Germline assignment: CDR1 MGHDK and CDR2 SYGVNS. This chain's CDR3 is CASSRRNGYTF. DNA for the CDR3: TGTGCCAGCAGTAGGCGTAATGGCTACACCTTC.

This clone is a singleton in its sample. As DNA, the CDR3 is TGTGCCAGCAGCCAAGACCCCACCGGCGGGCAGTACTTC. Translation gives CASSQDPTGGQYF. The genes are TRBV14 and TRBJ2-7; the D is unclear. The V end was cut by 0 bases, the J end by 9 bases, with 12 bases between. The V gene's germline CDR1 is SGHDN and CDR2 FVKESK. The CDR3 contains 13 residues.

The gene calls are TRBV6-5 and TRBJ2-2, with D unresolved. V lost 3 bases and J 5 bases, leaving 13 bases between the germline ends. CDR3 size: 15 residues. Germline V lookup: CDR1 MNHEY, CDR2 SVGAGI. The CDR3 loop is CASSYRALGTGELFF. CDR3 in DNA: TGTGCCAGCAGTTATAGGGCCCTAGGGACCGGGGAGCTGTTTTTT.

By frequency in the sample, this clone is medium-sized. The chain is built from TRBV6-5 and TRBJ2-5; TRBD1 is a possible D gene (6 bases). The CDR3 length is 15 residues. Between the trimmed V and J ends, which lost 3 bases and 2 bases, there was a span of 13 bases. CDR1 is MNHEY, CDR2 SVGAGI, per germline. As DNA, the CDR3 is TGTGCCAGCAGTTATACAGGGAAATTTCAAGAGACCCAGTACTTC. This encodes CASSYTGKFQETQYF.

V is TRBV2 and J is TRBJ1-2; TRBD1 might be the D (6 bases). CDR1 and CDR2 from the germline V gene are SNHLY and FYNNEI. V was trimmed by 5 bases and J by 4 bases, leaving 14 bases between them. This CDR3 spans 14 amino acids. This chain's CDR3 is CASSTTGFSYGYTF. The CDR3 bases are TGTGCCAGCAGTACTACAGGGTTTTCCTATGGCTACACCTTC.

This clone was observed a few times. The chain recombines TRBV9 with TRBJ1-5; TRBD1 aligns across 11 bases. The germline gives CDR1 SGDLS, CDR2 YYNGEE. The CDR3 runs 15 residues. J gave up 5 bases and V 2 bases, and 3 bases lay outside the gene matches. CDR3 loop: CASSVSGQGDQPQHF. The DNA for the CDR3 is TGTGCCAGCAGCGTGTCGGGACAGGGGGATCAGCCCCAGCATTTT.

The genes are TRBV6-5 and TRBJ2-7; perhaps TRBD1 as D (5 bases). The CDR3 extends over 15 amino acids. Germline V CDR1 and CDR2: MNHEY, SVGAGI. V was shortened by 5 bases and J by 0 bases, with 14 bases between the two germline ends. The CDR3 bases are TGTGCCAGCAGTCCCACAGGTCACAGCTCCTACGAGCAGTACTTC. Translated, it gives CASSPTGHSSYEQYF.

J is TRBJ2-7 and V is TRBV7-2; D is ambiguous. V was clipped by 2 bases and J by 2 bases, with 10 bases between them. Germline V gene data show CDR1 as SGHTA and CDR2 as FQGNSA. This CDR3 spans 14 amino acids. CDR3 DNA sequence: TGTGCCAGCAGCTTATTCCCGCAAACCTACGAGCAGTACTTC. As protein: CASSLFPQTYEQYF.

This clone was counted once. J is TRBJ2-3 and V is TRBV4-3; 9 bases map to TRBD2. The germline V gene has CDR1 LGHNA and CDR2 YSLEER. CDR3 length equals 16 residues. The V gene end was trimmed by 1 base and the J gene end by 4 bases; junction bases not matched to a gene: 6. In nucleotides, the CDR3 is TGCGCCAGCAGCCAAGGGTCTAGCGGGGTAGCAGATACGCAGTATTTT. Translated, it gives CASSQGSSGVADTQYF.

The CDR3 spells CASSFTTSGSWEETQYF. The CDR3 region has the DNA TGTGCCAGCAGCTTTACGACTAGCGGGAGTTGGGAGGAGACCCAGTACTTC. V gene TRBV7-8 combines with J gene TRBJ2-5; 12 nucleotides align to TRBD2. The CDR3 spans 17 residues. CDR1 SGHVS and CDR2 FQNEAQ come from the germline V gene. Trimming at V came to 3 bases and at J to 5 bases, leaving 10 bases not matched to a gene.

Notes on this clone: The junction does not match germline at one end; this may be a read error. The J gene is TRBJ1-1, the V gene TRBV27; 7 nucleotides match TRBD1. This CDR3 spans 17 amino acids. Germline CDR1 reads MNHEY; CDR2 reads SMNVEV (reference sequence). CDR3 DNA sequence: TGTGCTAGCAGTTTTACTGGGCACAGGGGAGTAGGAACTGAAGCTTTCTTT. Its translation: CASSFTGHRGVGTEAFF.

The chain employs TRBV7-9 and TRBJ1-2; D call uncertain. CDR1 is SEHNR, CDR2 FQNEAQ, per germline (reference sequence). The CDR3 covers 13 residues. V gave up 7 bases and J gave up 7 bases, with 16 bases separating them. The CDR3 protein is CASTLANRGGYTF. DNA for the CDR3: TGTGCCAGCACCTTGGCGAACCGTGGTGGCTACACCTTC.

The chain recombines TRBV9 with TRBJ1-4, with a possible D match to TRBD1 (5 bases). Per germline, CDR1 SGDLS and CDR2 YYNGEE. The V end lost 0 bases, the J end lost 4 bases, and 10 bases lay between the germline ends. The CDR3 totals 15 residues. CDR3 bases: TGTGCCAGCAGCGTAGGGGGCTTCTTTAATGAAAAACTGTTTTTT. Translation: CASSVGGFFNEKLFF.

The chain carries TRBV28 and TRBJ2-7, with 8 bases aligning to TRBD2. V trimming: 3 bases; J trimming: 3 bases; junction bases outside the gene matches: 10. The V gene's germline CDR1 is MDHEN and CDR2 SYDVKM. The CDR3 is 16 amino acids. CDR3 in amino acids: CASSFEIAGNLYEQYF. The CDR3 nucleotides read TGTGCCAGCAGTTTTGAGATAGCGGGAAACCTCTACGAGCAGTACTTC.